This T cell receptor beta chain stems from a study of CD8 T cells in Susac syndrome. Study-wide results and limits: As the study acknowledged, the number of individuals who were part of its TCR sequencing and HLA analysis was relatively small.

Random-hexamer reverse transcription was applied to about 0.5 to 1 ug RNA. Amplification of TCR beta CDR3 across 54 Vbeta and 13 Jbeta was performed with immunoSEQ multiplex PCR. One entry per CDR3 protein, called by TCRdb with MiXCR from the immunoSEQ multiplex PCR reads. The sample shows some 450,000 distinct CDR3 sequences, 85% of them seen only once. Worth noting for this clonotype: Its matching antigen is unknown.

Sequencing targeted TCR beta in T cells from blood (CD8+ and CD4+). TEMRA cells were enriched by FACS, while CD8+ and CD4+ T cells were obtained through a negative isolation that was performed magnetically. The length of the CDR3 is 14 residues. Germline loops: CDR1 MNHEY, CDR2 SMNVEV (reference sequence). Between the trimmed V and J ends, which lost 5 bases and 2 bases, there was a span of 13 bases. The material sequenced was CD8+ T cells from PBMCs. The TCR was taken from a human donor with multiple sclerosis. The chain is built from TRBV27 and TRBJ2-7; perhaps TRBD1 as D (5 bases). Here the CDR3 DNA reads TGTGCCAGCAGTGAGGAGATCAGGGCCTACGAGCAGTACTTC. It specifies CASSEEIRAYEQYF.